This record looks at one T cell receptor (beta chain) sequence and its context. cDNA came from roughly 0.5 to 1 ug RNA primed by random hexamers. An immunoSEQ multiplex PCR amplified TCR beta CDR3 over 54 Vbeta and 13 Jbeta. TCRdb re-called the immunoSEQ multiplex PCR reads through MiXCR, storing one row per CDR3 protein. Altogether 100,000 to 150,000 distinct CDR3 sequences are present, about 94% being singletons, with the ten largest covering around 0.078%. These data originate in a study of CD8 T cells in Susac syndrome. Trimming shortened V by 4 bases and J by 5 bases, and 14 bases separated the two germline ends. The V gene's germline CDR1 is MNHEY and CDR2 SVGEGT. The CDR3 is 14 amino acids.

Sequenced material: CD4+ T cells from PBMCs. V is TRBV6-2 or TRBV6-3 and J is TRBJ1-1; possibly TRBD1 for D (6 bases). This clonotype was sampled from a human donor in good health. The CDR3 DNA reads TGTGCCAGCAGTTCCCGGACAGTAGGAACTGAAGCTTTCTTT. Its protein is CASSSRTVGTEAFF.